These 29 T cell receptor beta chains were all obtained from the same sample, sequenced in a study of identical twins. TCRdb re-called the 5' RACE reads through MiXCR, storing one row per CDR3 protein. The sample has a few hundred thousand distinct CDR3 sequences; 13% to 15% are singletons. These data were also reused for a study on yellow fever vaccine responses in identical twins.

Material for sequencing was CD4+ T cells sorted from blood. All receptors come from a woman younger than 35 in good health.

This clonotype was found a few times. V is TRBV9 and J is TRBJ1-1; D gene ambiguous. Germline CDR1 SGDLS, CDR2 YYNGEE. Deletions cut 0 bases from V and 3 bases from J, with 6 bases between. The CDR3 sequence is 13 residues long. The CDR3 loop reads CASSVAGYTEAFF. CDR3 DNA: TGTGCCAGCAGCGTAGCGGGATACACTGAAGCTTTCTTT. The entire variable domain, with the rest obtained from reference TRBV9 and TRBJ1-1, is as follows: DSGVTQTPKHLITATGQRVTLRCSPRSGDLSVYWYQQSLDQGLQFLIQYYNGEERAKGNILERFSAQQFPDLHSELNLSSLELGDSALYFCASSVAGYTEAFFGQGTRLTVV.

CDR3 nucleotides: TGTGCCACCAGTGAGCCCGGACAGGGAAGAAGTGAGACCCAGTACTTC. Its translation is CATSEPGQGRSETQYF. The chain links TRBV24-1 to TRBJ2-5; 8 positions agree with TRBD1. V trimming: 4 bases; J trimming: 5 bases; junction bases outside the gene matches: 11. This CDR3 is built from 16 residues. CDR1 KGHDR and CDR2 SFDVKD come from the germline V gene.

In its sample, this clonotype was seen a few times. The rearrangement joins TRBV2 to TRBJ2-5; no firm D call. Trimming left V 4 bases short and J 0 bases short, with 9 bases between. The CDR3 sequence is 14 residues long. Germline loops: CDR1 SNHLY, CDR2 FYNNEI. The CDR3 coding sequence is TGTGCCAGCAGTGCGGTTAGGTACCAAGAGACCCAGTACTTC. It codes for CASSAVRYQETQYF.

The chain combines TRBV6-5 with TRBJ1-1; maybe TRBD1 (6 bases). The CDR3 is 14 residues long. From germline, CDR1 is MNHEY and CDR2 SVGAGI. Trimming cost V 9 bases and J 1 base, with 15 bases left between them. CDR3 bases: TGTGCCAGGAAGGACAGTTCAGAGAACACTGAAGCTTTCTTT. This encodes CARKDSSENTEAFF.

In this sample, this clonotype turned up a few times. This rearrangement joins TRBV20-1 to TRBJ2-1, with TRBD1 identical over 8 bases. CDR1 is DFQATT and CDR2 is SNEGSKA in the germline V gene (reference sequence). The CDR3 loop spans 15 amino acids. The V and J ends lost 2 bases and 4 bases, in that order; junction bases with no gene match: 7. CDR3 residues: CSARHTGGTYNEQFF. CDR3 DNA sequence: TGCAGTGCTAGACACACAGGGGGGACTTACAATGAGCAGTTCTTC.

There are a few counts of this clonotype. This sequence joins TRBV28 and TRBJ2-3; TRBD1 is a possible D gene (6 bases). V was cut by 5 bases and J by 5 bases, with 14 bases left in between. Germline V gene data show CDR1 as MDHEN and CDR2 as SYDVKM. The CDR3 is 14 residues long. The CDR3 sequence is CASSIQGRGDTQYF. The CDR3 DNA reads as TGTGCCAGCAGTATACAGGGTCGTGGAGATACGCAGTATTTT.

V usage is TRBV6-1 and J usage is TRBJ1-1; tentative D call: TRBD1 (6 bases). Trimming cost V 5 bases and J 5 bases, with 18 bases left between them. CDR3 length equals 15 residues. Looked up from germline, CDR1 is MNHNS and CDR2 is SASEGT. The CDR3 protein is CASSRSGTKGTEAFF. The CDR3 DNA is TGTGCCAGCAGTAGATCCGGGACAAAGGGTACTGAAGCTTTCTTT.

The chain has TRBV6-2 or TRBV6-3 and TRBJ2-7; 9 bases align to TRBD1. The germline V gene has CDR1 MNHEY and CDR2 SVGEGT. This CDR3 region has 14 residues. V shed 5 bases, J shed 3 bases, and the junction held 5 bases outside the gene matches. CDR3 in DNA: TGTGCCAGCAGTCGACAGGGGGGATTCTACGAGCAGTACTTC. It is translated as CASSRQGGFYEQYF.

This clonotype was found a few times. This chain links TRBV27 with TRBJ2-2, with a possible D match to TRBD1 (5 bases). The CDR3 extends over 17 amino acids. Germline CDR1 and CDR2: MNHEY and SMNVEV (reference sequence). V dropped 3 bases and J dropped 6 bases, with 20 bases sitting between them. The CDR3 loop is CASSFFLPAGQAGELFF. The DNA for the CDR3 is TGTGCCAGCAGTTTCTTTCTACCGGCAGGGCAAGCCGGGGAGCTGTTTTTT.

The gene calls are TRBV9 and TRBJ2-5; 7 nucleotides agree with TRBD2. The CDR3 has 14 residues. Per germline, CDR1 SGDLS and CDR2 YYNGEE. Losses at the gene ends were 4 bases for V and 5 bases for J; bases not matched to a gene: 8. CDR3 DNA: TGTGCCAGCAGCCCTACGGGGGGTCACGAGACCCAGTACTTC. Translated, it gives CASSPTGGHETQYF.

Only a few counts were recorded for this clonotype. The rearrangement links TRBV7-3 to TRBJ1-6; possibly TRBD1 for D (5 bases). Trimming removed 6 bases from V and 1 base from J, with 10 bases in between. Germline V gene lookup returns CDR1 SGHTA and CDR2 FQGTGA. The CDR3 runs to 15 residues. Written as DNA, the CDR3 is TGTGCCAGCAGTTTAGACAGATCCTATAATTCACCCCTCCACTTT. This sequence encodes CASSLDRSYNSPLHF.

The J gene is TRBJ2-7, the V gene TRBV5-1, with D unclear. This CDR3 is 14 amino acids long. Germline CDR1 reads SGHRS; CDR2 reads YFSETQ. Trimming took off 5 bases at V and 0 bases at J, with 12 bases between the two ends. The CDR3 region is CASREFVGSYEQYF. For the CDR3, the DNA is TGCGCCAGCAGGGAGTTCGTCGGCTCCTACGAGCAGTACTTC.

This rearrangement joins TRBV29-1 to TRBJ1-2; tentatively, D is TRBD1 (6 bases). From germline, CDR1 is SQVTM and CDR2 ANQGSEA. This CDR3 region has 13 residues. The V gene lost 2 bases and the J gene lost 0 bases, with 7 bases spanning the gap. The CDR3 region is CSVEKGANYGYTF. The CDR3, as DNA: TGCAGCGTTGAAAAGGGGGCTAACTATGGCTACACCTTC.

There are a few counts of this clonotype. The gene calls are TRBV7-2 and TRBJ1-2; tentatively, D is TRBD1 (6 bases). The ends were cut back, 0 bases at V and 0 bases at J, with 20 bases in the middle. The CDR3 runs 19 residues. Germline CDR1 SGHTA, CDR2 FQGNSA. The CDR3 spells CASSLALSGRGISNYGYTF. The CDR3 coding sequence is TGTGCCAGCAGCTTAGCGCTAAGCGGCAGGGGTATTTCTAACTATGGCTACACCTTC.

In its sample, this clonotype was seen a few times. J is TRBJ2-1 and V is TRBV29-1, with TRBD2 matching 7 bases. Losses at the gene ends were 5 bases for V and 10 bases for J; bases not matched to a gene: 11. The CDR3 consists of 13 residues. The germline gives CDR1 SQVTM, CDR2 ANQGSEA. The CDR3 protein is CSVILAGPQEQFF. In DNA form, the CDR3 reads TGCAGCGTTATATTAGCGGGTCCCCAGGAGCAGTTCTTC.

The V call is TRBV6-1, the J call TRBJ2-2, with 8 bases that match TRBD1. The CDR3 is 16 residues long. The V gene's germline CDR1 is MNHNS and CDR2 SASEGT. With V trimmed by 6 bases and J by 0 bases, 6 bases remained unmatched. CDR3 residues: CASSKGQVANTGELFF. The CDR3 DNA sequence: TGTGCCAGCAGCAAGGGACAGGTTGCGAACACCGGGGAGCTGTTTTTT.

The rearrangement links TRBV5-1 to TRBJ2-1; 12 bases align to TRBD1. Germline V CDR1 and CDR2: SGHRS, YFSETQ. CDR3 size: 17 residues. The V gene end was trimmed by 1 base and the J gene end by 7 bases; junction bases not matched to a gene: 9. The chain's CDR3 is CASSLTAGQGAWNEQFF. The CDR3 nucleotides read TGCGCCAGCAGCTTGACGGCGGGACAGGGGGCTTGGAATGAGCAGTTCTTC.

A few counts support this clonotype. The chain carries TRBV5-4 and TRBJ2-1; D assignment may be TRBD1 or TRBD2 (7 bases each). From germline, CDR1 is SGHNT and CDR2 YYREEE (reference sequence). The CDR3 length is 15 residues. Trimming removed 4 bases at V and 5 bases at J, with 16 bases between. The CDR3 region is CASSNPGGVNNEQFF. The CDR3 region has the DNA TGTGCCAGCAGCAACCCAGGGGGGGTTAACAATGAGCAGTTCTTC.

This clonotype was counted between two and nine times. The chain links TRBV14 to TRBJ2-5; D assignment may be TRBD1 or TRBD2 (5 bases each). This CDR3 region has 15 residues. CDR1 and CDR2 (germline): SGHDN, FVKESK. V was trimmed by 1 base and J by 5 bases, leaving 14 bases between them. The CDR3 sequence is CASSQGFGGPETQYF. In nucleotides, the CDR3 is TGTGCCAGCAGCCAAGGGTTTGGGGGTCCGGAGACCCAGTACTTC.

Many counts were recorded for this clonotype. The chain combines TRBV12-3 or TRBV12-4 with TRBJ1-2; TRBD1 is a possible D gene (6 bases). Trimming shortened V by 5 bases and J by 4 bases, and 11 bases separated the two germline ends. The CDR3 runs 13 residues. CDR3 sequence: CASSLQGSYGYTF. The CDR3 DNA sequence: TGTGCCAGCAGTCTACAGGGCAGCTATGGCTACACCTTC.

This clonotype was seen a few times. The genes are TRBV6-1 and TRBJ2-2; 9 nucleotides line up with TRBD1. The CDR3 is 13 residues long. CDR1 is MNHNS and CDR2 is SASEGT in the germline V gene. Germline trimming cut 7 bases from V and 12 bases from J; bases unmatched to any gene: 9. Written as DNA, the CDR3 is TGTGCCAGCACCATCCCCGGGACAGGGAAGCTGTTTTTT. It yields the protein CASTIPGTGKLFF.

V and J are TRBV20-1 and TRBJ2-1; unclear D gene. This CDR3 has 10 residues. Trimming shortened V by 4 bases and J by 9 bases, and 7 bases separated the two germline ends. The germline gives CDR1 DFQATT, CDR2 SNEGSKA (reference sequence). CDR3 amino acids: CSATVIEQFF. The CDR3 DNA follows: TGCAGTGCTACTGTCATTGAGCAGTTCTTC.

The gene calls are TRBV5-1 and TRBJ2-2, with no clear D. Germline V CDR1 and CDR2: SGHRS, YFSETQ. The CDR3 spans 13 residues. Trimming removed 0 bases from V and 6 bases from J, with 6 bases in between. In DNA, the CDR3 is TGCGCCAGCAGCTTGGTTCAGGCCGGGGAGCTGTTTTTT. It encodes CASSLVQAGELFF.

The table lists this clonotype with many counts. The chain recombines TRBV5-5 with TRBJ2-7; TRBD1 matches at 9 bases. Germline values: CDR1 SGHKS, CDR2 YYEKEE (reference sequence). With 3 bases clipped from V and 3 bases from J, the junction kept 7 bases outside the gene matches. The CDR3 runs 15 residues. The DNA for the CDR3 is TGTGCCAGCAGCTCGGGACAGGGTACCGTCTACGAGCAGTACTTC. Its translation is CASSSGQGTVYEQYF. The full variable domain, in which reference TRBV5-5 and TRBJ2-7 provide the parts outside the CDR3, is DAGVTQSPTHLIKTRGQQVTLRCSPISGHKSVSWYQQVLGQGPQFIFQYYEKEERGRGNFPDRFSARQFPNYSSELNVNALLLGDSALYLCASSSGQGTVYEQYFGPGTRLTVT.

This clonotype came up a few times. The chain carries TRBV20-1 and TRBJ1-2; tentatively, D is TRBD1 (5 bases). The CDR3 has 15 residues. Deletions cut 1 base from V and 3 bases from J, with 15 bases between. CDR1 and CDR2 from the germline V gene are DFQATT and SNEGSKA (reference sequence). The DNA for the CDR3 is TGCAGTGCTAGAGCTTCGGGGACCGTATACTATGGCTACACCTTC. It is translated as CSARASGTVYYGYTF.

The chain carries TRBV12-3 or TRBV12-4 and TRBJ2-3, with a weak D call TRBD1 (6 bases). Trimming took off 5 bases at V and 14 bases at J, with 14 bases between the two ends. CDR3 length: 11 amino acids. CDR3 nucleotide sequence: TGTGCCAGCAGTCCTGGGGGACAACTGTATTTT. Amino acid sequence: CASSPGGQLYF.

This chain connects TRBV15 to TRBJ2-7; 7 bases fit TRBD1. The CDR3 contains 13 residues. Germline trimming cut 1 base from V and 5 bases from J; bases unmatched to any gene: 2. CDR1 LNHNV and CDR2 YYDKDF come from the germline V gene (reference sequence). In DNA, the CDR3 is TGTGCCACCAGCAGAGGACAGGGAAACGAGCAGTACTTC. Protein sequence: CATSRGQGNEQYF.

This clonotype appeared a few times. The chain couples TRBV16 to TRBJ1-1, with D possibly matching TRBD1 (5 bases). This CDR3 has 15 residues. Trimming left V 4 bases short and J 5 bases short, with 17 bases between. From germline, CDR1 is KGHSY and CDR2 FQNENV. CDR3 region: CASSLNRWGKTEAFF. The CDR3 nucleotides read TGTGCCAGCAGCCTTAATCGGTGGGGGAAGACTGAAGCTTTCTTT.

CDR3 nucleotide sequence: TGTGCCAGCAGTCACCGGGACAGGGGGCCCCGGGAGACCCAGTACTTC. Protein sequence: CASSHRDRGPRETQYF. The rearrangement uses TRBV14 and TRBJ2-5, with 12 bases matching TRBD1. This CDR3 has 16 residues. The V and J ends lost 6 bases and 5 bases, in that order; junction bases with no gene match: 10. Germline V gene sequence: CDR1 SGHDN, CDR2 FVKESK.